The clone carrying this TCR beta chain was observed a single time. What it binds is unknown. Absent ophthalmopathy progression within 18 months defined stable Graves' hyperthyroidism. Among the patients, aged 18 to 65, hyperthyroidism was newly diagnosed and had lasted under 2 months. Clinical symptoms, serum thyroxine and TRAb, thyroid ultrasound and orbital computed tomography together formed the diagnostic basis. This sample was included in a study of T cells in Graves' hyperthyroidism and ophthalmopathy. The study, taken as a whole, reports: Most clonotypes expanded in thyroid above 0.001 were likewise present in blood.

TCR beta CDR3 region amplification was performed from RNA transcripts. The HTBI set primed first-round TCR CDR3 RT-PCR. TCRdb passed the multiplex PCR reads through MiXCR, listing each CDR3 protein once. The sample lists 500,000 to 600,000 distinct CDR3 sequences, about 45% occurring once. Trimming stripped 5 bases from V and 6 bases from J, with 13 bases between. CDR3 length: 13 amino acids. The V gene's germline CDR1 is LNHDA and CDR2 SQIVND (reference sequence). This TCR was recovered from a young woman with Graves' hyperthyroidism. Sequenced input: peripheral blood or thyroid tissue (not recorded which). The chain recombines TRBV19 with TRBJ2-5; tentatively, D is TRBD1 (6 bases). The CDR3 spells CASSPGTSKTQYF. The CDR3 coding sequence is TGTGCCAGTAGTCCCGGGACATCCAAGACCCAGTACTTC.